This record covers a single TCR beta chain. Its binding antigen is unknown. Per-base quality was not reported, and no clone a single base away is much larger than it. V lost 2 bases and J lost 1 base, and the count of bases not matched to a germline gene is 13. Per the germline V gene (reference sequence), MNHNY is the CDR1 and SVGAGI is the CDR2. From the cysteine up to the valine, the CDR3 has a length of 18 residues. Only CDR3 DNA is held: 54 bases, read in frame from base 1. Sequencing instrument: Illumina HiSeq 1500. TCRdb ran its own pipeline on the public reads, namely fastp trimming at Q25 and MiXCR clone calling, and kept in-frame beta chains. Identical CDR3 proteins give one entry, which carries the most common genes and DNA. A total of about 920,000 distinct CDR3 sequences appear in this sample, approximately 30% of them only once. Together, the top ten hold around an eighth of the sample.

The data were taken from a study of T cell repertoires in cytomegalovirus infection (dated by TCRdb to about 2019). Context from the whole study: Alongside well-studied HLA-B-restricted epitopes, the peptide stimulations were aimed at recently identified HLA-C-restricted CMV epitopes, whose presentation resists viral immunomodulation. The HLA type of each donor mattered for the analysis, because public TCR beta signatures pointed to carriage of CMV infection along with the matching HLA type. Broad study findings and their caveats: In both this cohort and an independent cohort of 352 donors, the cumulative frequency of public TCR beta family members distinguished carriers of CMV infection plus the relevant HLA type. The ex vivo response was dominated by HLA-C-restricted CMV-specific TCR beta clonotypes, which also provided the single most frequent clonotype in two of eight donors.

According to the study, the label for this sample's treatment or condition signals: in vitro stimulation with specific CMV peptide epitopes to enrich CMV-specific T cells. The rearranged segments are TRBV6-6 and TRBJ2-7; 8 junctional bases match TRBD2. This clonotype was obtained from a human donor in good health (CMV status not recorded). Some clones in this sample may be carry-over from other donors' samples. This specimen consisted of cultured CD8+ T cells from PBMCs, obtained from culture after CMV antigen stimulation. The CDR3 protein: CASSYQRAGGLSSYEQYV. The DNA sequence is as follows: TGTGCCAGCAGTTACCAGCGGGCGGGGGGCCTTTCTTCCTACGAGCAGTACGTC.